Here is one T cell receptor (beta chain) with its context. Sequencing used immunoSEQ multiplex PCR; TCRdb keeps in-frame clones, though not all of them. The sample consists of 21,000 or so clones, around nine tenths of them appearing once. This record comes from a study of PD-1 blockade in classical Hodgkin lymphoma. Time point meaning: newly diagnosed, previously untreated cHL patient sample. Magnetic negative selection was used to purify CD8+ T cells from thawed PBMCs. The germline gives CDR1 LNHDA, CDR2 SQIVND (reference sequence). V lost 1 base and J lost 8, with 20 bases in between. This CDR3 has 16 residues.

The sample comprised CD8+ T cells from blood. The receptor's source is a human donor with classical Hodgkin lymphoma. This chain uses TRBV19 with TRBJ1-2; D is ambiguous. The CDR3 DNA reads as TGTGCCAGTAGTATAGCCCTCTACGACCTTCAACGGGGCTACACCTTC. It yields the protein CASSIALYDLQRGYTF.